The rows below give T cell receptor beta chains drawn from one sample of a study of OX40 agonist ivuxolimab in advanced cancers. Produced via immunoSEQ multiplex PCR; TCRdb's table is partial and in-frame only. The table records approximately 54,000 clones, approximately 90% of them present only once. The sequencing here drew on CD4+ or CD8+ T cells sorted from blood, taken in a trial of the OX40 agonist ivuxolimab. The origin of the receptors is an adult with an advanced solid tumor such as melanoma, head and neck, liver or kidney cancer. Each CDR3 is given with its conserved first and last residue. A D gene is named only where the DNA matches it firmly. Size values are once, few and many counts, or a class for expanded clones, and some rows have none.

>TRBV9|NA|NA|TRBJ2-3
TGTGCCAGCAGCGCCGGGACGACCTTGGGTGGTACGCAGTATTTT
CASSAGTTLGGTQYF
>TRBV7-8|NA|NA|TRBJ2-2
TGTGCCAGCATTCGTCCGAACACCGGGGAGCTGTTTTTT
CASIRPNTGELFF
>TRBV6-6|NA|NA|TRBJ1-6
TGTGCCACCACCCTAGGGGCGAGTAATTCACCCCTCCACTTT
CATTLGASNSPLHF
>TRBV29-1|NA|NA|TRBJ1-1
TGCAGCGTGTGTAGAGAAACCCAGAACACTGAAGCTTTCTTT
CSVCRETQNTEAFF
>TRBV19|NA|NA|TRBJ1-6
TGTGCCACCTCTCCAAGGGAGGGTAATTCACCCCTCCACTTT
CATSPREGNSPLHF
>TRBV5-1|NA|NA|TRBJ2-3
TGCGCCAGCAGTTTGGGGGATATCGCAGATACGCAGTATTTT
CASSLGDIADTQYF
>TRBV14|NA|NA|TRBJ1-2
TGTGCCAGCAGCCAAATTGGAGGGGTTAGTGGCTACACCTTC
CASSQIGGVSGYTF
>TRBV10-1|NA|NA|TRBJ2-7
TGCGCCAGCAGTGAGTCATCAGATCGGATCCCATGCAACTACGAGCAGTACTTC
CASSESSDRIPCNYEQYF
>TRBV13|NA|TRBD1|TRBJ1-2
TGTGCCAGCAGCCCGGCCTGGACAGGGGACGGCTACACCTTC
CASSPAWTGDGYTF
>TRBV7-9|once|TRBD1|TRBJ1-1
TGTGCCAGCAGCGGACAGGGGAACACTGAAGCTTTCTTT
CASSGQGNTEAFF
>TRBV4-2|NA|NA|TRBJ1-2
TGTGCCAGCAGCTTGGATGGGACCGCTGAATCCGCTTATGGCTACACCTTC
CASSLDGTAESAYGYTF
>TRBV9|NA|NA|TRBJ2-1
TGTGCCAGCAGCGTAGCCGGCGGGAACTACAATGAGCAGTTCTTC
CASSVAGGNYNEQFF
>TRBV18|NA|NA|TRBJ2-2
TGTGCCAGCTCACCTAGAGTGACAGCGAACACCGGGGAGCTGTTTTTT
CASSPRVTANTGELFF
>TRBV2|NA|NA|TRBJ1-1
TGTGCCAGCAGGAGGGGAGGTGGTCTGTTGAGGCAAACTGAAGCTTTCTTT
CASRRGGGLLRQTEAFF
>TRBV5-4|once|TRBD1|TRBJ1-2
TGTGCCAGCAGCTCCCGGAGGGACAGGGTTTACGACTATGGCTACACCTTC
CASSSRRDRVYDYGYTF
>TRBV28|NA|TRBD2|TRBJ2-7
TGTGCCAGCAGTTTTGACCGACAGGGACGGACTAGCGGGGGATCCTCCTACGAGCAGTACTTC
CASSFDRQGRTSGGSSYEQYF
>TRBV11-2|few|NA|TRBJ2-3
TGTGCCAGCAGCTTAGACCAAACAGGGTTTGGAACAGATACGCAGTATTTT
CASSLDQTGFGTDTQYF
>TRBV19|NA|TRBD1|TRBJ2-7
TGTGCCAGTAGTGACCCGGGACAGGGAGGCTACGAGCAGTACTTC
CASSDPGQGGYEQYF
>TRBV6-6|NA|NA|TRBJ1-1
TGTGCCAGCAGTTATAATCGTCAGAACACTGAAGCTTTCTTT
CASSYNRQNTEAFF
>TRBV4-1|NA|NA|TRBJ1-2
TGCGCCAGCAGCCAGGTTATAAGACAAAGGGACCTCTATGGCTACACCTTC
CASSQVIRQRDLYGYTF
>TRBV2|NA|NA|TRBJ1-6
TGTGCCAGCAGCGTTCAGGGCACGGATAATAATTCACCCCTCCACTTT
CASSVQGTDNNSPLHF
>TRBV4-1|NA|NA|TRBJ1-2
TGCGCCAGCAGCCTGGACACTAACTATGGCTACACCTTC
CASSLDTNYGYTF